What follows are 14 T cell receptor beta chains derived from one specimen sequenced in a study of cytomegalovirus exposure and HLA in healthy donors. With 60 Vbeta and 13 Jbeta primers, the PCR was carried out. The assay was immunoSEQ multiplex PCR, and TCRdb's table has in-frame clones only and misses some. The sample has around 140,000 clones, 70% to 90% seen once; the top ten hold 2.4%. Sample: PBMCs. The receptors were gathered from a man between 50 and 59 years old in good health and CMV-seronegative.

The genes are TRBV6-5 and TRBJ1-2; D is undetermined. Germline V gene sequence: CDR1 MNHEY, CDR2 SVGAGI. V lost 6 bases and J 2 bases, leaving 10 bases between the germline ends. The CDR3 spans 13 residues. This CDR3 reads CASSTGNNYGYTF. The CDR3 DNA is TGTGCCAGCAGCACGGGAAACAACTATGGCTACACCTTC.

The chain recombines TRBV28 with TRBJ2-3; 7 bases are a match to TRBD2. CDR1 is MDHEN and CDR2 is SYDVKM in the germline V gene. The CDR3 spans 15 residues. Trimming at V came to 6 bases and at J to 1 base, leaving 7 bases not matched to a gene. Written as DNA, the CDR3 is TGTGCCAGCAGCGGAAGCAGCGGGGGCACAGATACGCAGTATTTT. The encoded protein is CASSGSSGGTDTQYF. Variable domain in full (rest from reference TRBV28 and TRBJ2-3): DVKVTQSSRYLVKRTGEKVFLECVQDMDHENMFWYRQDPGLGLRLIYFSYDVKMKEKGDIPEGYSVSREKKERFSLILESASTNQTSMYLCASSGSSGGTDTQYFGPGTRLTVL.

The rearrangement links TRBV7-3 to TRBJ1-5; D gene ambiguous. Germline-derived CDR1 and CDR2 are SGHTA and FQGTGA. The V gene lost 5 bases and the J gene lost 1 base, with 15 bases spanning the gap. This CDR3 spans 16 amino acids. The DNA of the CDR3 is TGTGCCAGCAGCCACCCTGCGGTAGAGAGCAATCAGCCCCAGCATTTT. It yields the protein CASSHPAVESNQPQHF.

The CDR3 loop reads CASTSSAGDGSGKLFF. The CDR3 region has the DNA TGTGCCAGCACCTCTTCGGCGGGAGATGGATCAGGAAAACTGTTTTTT. The chain is built from TRBV7-6 and TRBJ1-4; unclear D gene. This CDR3 has 16 residues. The V end was cut by 7 bases, the J end by 10 bases, with 25 bases between. Germline assignment: CDR1 SGHVS and CDR2 FNYEAQ.

The rearrangement links TRBV29-1 to TRBJ1-2, with a possible D match to TRBD1 (5 bases). V was trimmed by 4 bases and J by 1 base, leaving 10 bases between them. CDR3 length: 13 residues. Looked up from germline, CDR1 is SQVTM and CDR2 is ANQGSEA. The CDR3 DNA reads TGCAGCGTTGGGCACCAGGGTAACTATGGCTACACCTTC. As protein: CSVGHQGNYGYTF.

The genes are TRBV7-2 and TRBJ1-2, with D unclear. V was cut by 3 bases and J by 4 bases, with 6 bases left in between. Looked up from germline, CDR1 is SGHTA and CDR2 is FQGNSA. This CDR3 contains 12 residues. CDR3 sequence (DNA): TGTGCCAGCAGCTTTAAGCTCTATGGCTACACCTTC. Residues: CASSFKLYGYTF.

This sequence joins TRBV5-1 and TRBJ1-3; D gene ambiguous. The CDR3 runs to 16 residues. CDR1 SGHRS and CDR2 YFSETQ come from the germline V gene. Trimming left V 0 bases short and J 0 bases short, with 10 bases between. The DNA of the CDR3 is TGCGCCAGCAGCTTGGTGGGCAGCTCCTCTGGAAACACCATATATTTT. Its protein is CASSLVGSSSGNTIYF.

CDR3 coding DNA: TGCGCCAGCAGCGGGGAGGTTGCGGCGTACACAGATACGCAGTATTTT. Protein product: CASSGEVAAYTDTQYF. This rearrangement joins TRBV5-1 to TRBJ2-3, with TRBD2 as a possible D gene (6 bases). Germline CDR1 is SGHRS and CDR2 is YFSETQ. CDR3 size: 16 residues. V was trimmed by 4 bases and J by 2 bases, leaving 17 bases between them.

This clone has only one observation. The CDR3 coding sequence is TGTGCCAGCAGCTTAGTGTCTGGGGCGGGAGGGACCTACGAGCAGTACTTC. It is translated as CASSLVSGAGGTYEQYF. The rearrangement uses TRBV7-2 and TRBJ2-7; 9 bases map to TRBD2. After removal of 1 base from V and 2 bases from J, the junction contained 9 bases not matched to a gene. The germline gives CDR1 SGHTA, CDR2 FQGNSA. This CDR3 region has 17 residues.

V is TRBV5-1 and J is TRBJ1-2; the D is unclear. Germline V gene data show CDR1 as SGHRS and CDR2 as YFSETQ. V was cut by 2 bases and J by 2 bases, with 7 bases left in between. The CDR3 has 13 amino acids. The CDR3 sequence: CASSFRENYGYTF. CDR3 nucleotides: TGCGCCAGCAGCTTCCGGGAGAACTATGGCTACACCTTC.

The genes are TRBV7-3 and TRBJ2-3; tentatively, D is TRBD2 (5 bases). The germline V and J ends were trimmed by 4 bases and 2 bases, with 16 bases remaining between them. Per germline, CDR1 SGHTA and CDR2 FQGTGA. The CDR3 contains 16 residues. The CDR3 coding sequence is TGTGCCAGCAGCTACGGGAACAGACCGTACACAGATACGCAGTATTTT. It translates to CASSYGNRPYTDTQYF.

The rearrangement links TRBV18 to TRBJ2-1; 7 bases agree with TRBD1. V lost 3 bases to trimming and J lost 5 bases; unmatched junction nucleotides: 13. Germline CDR1 reads KGHSH; CDR2 reads LQKENI. The CDR3 is 17 amino acids. The CDR3 protein is CASSPGTAGTTDNEQFF. The CDR3 region has the DNA TGTGCCAGCTCACCCGGGACAGCCGGGACGACAGACAATGAGCAGTTCTTC.

The CDR3: CASSSGLAGPSSYEQYF. The CDR3 bases are TGCGCCAGCAGCTCGGGACTAGCGGGGCCGAGCTCCTACGAGCAGTACTTC. This chain connects TRBV5-1 to TRBJ2-7; 13 bases map to TRBD2. The ends lost 3 bases at V and 0 bases at J; junction bases unmatched: 6. The CDR3 is made up of 17 amino acids. Germline loops: CDR1 SGHRS, CDR2 YFSETQ.

The chain couples TRBV5-8 to TRBJ2-7; maybe TRBD2 (5 bases). CDR1 and CDR2 (germline): SGHTS, YDEGEE. V shed 0 bases and J shed 5 bases, with 9 bases lying between them. The CDR3 contains 13 residues. The CDR3 DNA follows: TGTGCCAGCAGCTTGGTCAGGCGGGACGAGCAGTACTTC. This encodes CASSLVRRDEQYF. The full variable domain, completed using reference TRBV5-8 and TRBJ2-7, is EAGVTQSPTHLIKTRGQQATLRCSPISGHTSVYWYQQALGLGLQFLLWYDEGEERNRGNFPPRFSGRQFPNYSSELNVNALELEDSALYLCASSLVRRDEQYFGPGTRLTVT.